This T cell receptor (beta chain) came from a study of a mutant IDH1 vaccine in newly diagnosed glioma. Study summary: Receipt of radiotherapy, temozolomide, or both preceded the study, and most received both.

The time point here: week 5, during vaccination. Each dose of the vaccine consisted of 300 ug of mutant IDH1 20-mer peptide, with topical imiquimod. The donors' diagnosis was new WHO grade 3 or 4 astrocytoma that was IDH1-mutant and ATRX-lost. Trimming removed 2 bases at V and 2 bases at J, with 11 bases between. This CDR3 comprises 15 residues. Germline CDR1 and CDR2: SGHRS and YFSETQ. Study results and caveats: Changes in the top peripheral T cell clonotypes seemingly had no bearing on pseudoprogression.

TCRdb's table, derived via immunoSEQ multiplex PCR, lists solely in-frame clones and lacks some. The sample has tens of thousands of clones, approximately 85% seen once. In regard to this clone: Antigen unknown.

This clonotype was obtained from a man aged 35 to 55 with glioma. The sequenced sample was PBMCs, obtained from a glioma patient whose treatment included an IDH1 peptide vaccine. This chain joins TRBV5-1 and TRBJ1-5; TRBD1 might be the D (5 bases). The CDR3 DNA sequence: TGCGCCAGCAGCTTAGGGCAGGGTGGCAATCAGCCCCAGCATTTT. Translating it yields CASSLGQGGNQPQHF.